A selection of T cell receptor beta chains follows, all from one sample in a study of T cell responses to AZD1222 COVID-19 vaccine. The assay was immunoSEQ multiplex PCR, and TCRdb's table has in-frame clones only and misses some. The data show over 150,000 clones, roughly nine tenths seen once. This specimen consisted of peripheral blood, obtained on day 0 of AZD1222 vaccination. The receptors derive from an adult in good health. Both conserved end residues are part of each CDR3. The D gene is left open where the match is weak. The listing skips clone size in some rows; elsewhere it reads once, few, many or a size class.

clone_size | j_call | v_call | d_call | cdr3_aa | cdr3_nt
- | TRBJ2-3 | TRBV5-1 | - | CASSLEGDTDTQYF | TGCGCCAGCAGCTTGGAGGGGGACACAGATACGCAGTATTTT
- | TRBJ1-1 | TRBV4-2 | - | CASSQGPTGTEAFF | TGTGCCAGCAGCCAAGGACCCACGGGCACTGAAGCTTTCTTT
- | TRBJ1-4 | TRBV7-2 | - | CASSLRAGSNEKLFF | TGTGCCAGCAGCTTAAGGGCAGGGTCTAATGAAAAACTGTTTTTT
- | TRBJ2-7 | TRBV3-1/TRBV3-2 | - | CASSLGTPPEQYF | TGTGCCAGCAGCCTTGGGACACCACCCGAGCAGTACTTC
- | TRBJ2-2 | TRBV6-4 | - | CASSGPNTGELFF | TGTGCCAGCAGCGGGCCAAACACCGGGGAGCTGTTTTTT
- | TRBJ1-5 | TRBV30 | - | CAWSVGGNQPQHF | TGTGCCTGGAGTGTGGGAGGGAATCAGCCCCAGCATTTT
- | TRBJ1-6 | TRBV19 | - | CASNRVLDSPLHF | TGTGCCAGTAACAGGGTTTTGGATTCACCCCTCCACTTT
- | TRBJ2-2 | TRBV7-9 | - | CASRVGQPGTGELFF | TGTGCCAGCAGGGTGGGACAACCTGGGACCGGGGAGCTGTTTTTT
- | TRBJ2-7 | TRBV4-3 | - | CASSQDQSWGKKYF | TGCGCCAGCAGCCAAGATCAGTCCTGGGGAAAAAAGTACTTC
- | TRBJ1-2 | TRBV30 | TRBD1 | CAWSLQGGLANYGYTF | TGTGCCTGGAGCCTCCAGGGGGGCCTAGCTAACTATGGCTACACCTTC
- | TRBJ1-6 | TRBV7-9 | - | CASSLGRAGFDNSPLHF | TGTGCCAGCAGCTTGGGCAGGGCCGGGTTTGATAATTCACCCCTCCACTTT
- | TRBJ1-2 | TRBV19 | - | CASGTHGYTF | TGTGCCAGTGGGACCCATGGCTACACCTTC
- | TRBJ1-1 | TRBV6-2/TRBV6-3 | TRBD1 | CASSLARGLAEAFF | TGTGCCAGCAGTCTCGCCAGGGGGCTCGCTGAAGCTTTCTTT
- | TRBJ2-3 | TRBV6-5 | - | CASSRRTNTDTQYF | TGTGCCAGCAGCCGGCGGACAAACACAGATACGCAGTATTTT
- | TRBJ2-5 | TRBV4-2 | - | CASSQARGAVETQYF | TGTGCCAGCAGCCAAGCCAGGGGGGCCGTCGAGACCCAGTACTTC
- | TRBJ1-2 | TRBV7-2 | - | CASSLLGNYGYTF | TGTGCCAGCAGCTTGCTCGGGAACTATGGCTACACCTTC
- | TRBJ1-2 | TRBV27 | - | CASRGGGWPDGYTF | TGTGCCAGCCGCGGGGGGGGCTGGCCCGATGGCTACACCTTC
- | TRBJ2-1 | TRBV6-2/TRBV6-3 | - | CASSYEGYNEQFF | TGTGCCAGCAGTTACGAGGGATACAATGAGCAGTTCTTC
- | TRBJ1-3 | TRBV5-6 | - | CASSPGSKSSGNTIYF | TGTGCCAGCAGTCCTGGATCGAAAAGCTCTGGAAACACCATATATTTT
- | TRBJ1-2 | TRBV27 | TRBD1 | CASSRTGSYGYTF | TGTGCCAGCAGTAGGACAGGGAGCTATGGCTACACCTTC
- | TRBJ2-2 | TRBV6-2/TRBV6-3 | - | CASSHGGELFF | TGTGCCAGCAGCCACGGCGGGGAGCTGTTTTTT
- | TRBJ1-2 | TRBV19 | - | CASIGGKRDYGYTF | TGTGCCAGTATTGGGGGGAAACGAGACTATGGCTACACCTTC
- | TRBJ2-5 | TRBV4-1 | - | CASSPVGETQYF | TGCGCCAGCAGCCCCGTCGGGGAGACCCAGTACTTC
- | TRBJ1-2 | TRBV5-1 | - | CASSLASQANYGYTF | TGCGCCAGCAGCTTGGCCAGCCAGGCAAACTATGGCTACACCTTC
- | TRBJ1-2 | TRBV12-3/TRBV12-4 | - | CASRGGRRGYTF | TGTGCCAGCCGGGGGGGGCGGCGTGGCTACACCTTC
- | TRBJ1-3 | TRBV19 | - | CASSTPPLGPGNTIYF | TGTGCCAGTAGCACACCCCCGCTCGGGCCTGGAAACACCATATATTTT
few | TRBJ2-1 | TRBV19 | - | CASSRYPPGWASSFTGEQFF | TGTGCCAGTAGTCGATACCCCCCGGGTTGGGCTAGTTCTTTTACCGGAGAGCAGTTCTTC
once | TRBJ1-2 | TRBV27 | - | CASSLSEGQDYGYTF | TGTGCCAGCAGTTTATCGGAGGGGCAGGACTATGGCTACACCTTC
- | TRBJ2-5 | TRBV19 | TRBD2 | CASSMTLAGGETQYF | TGTGCCAGTAGTATGACCCTAGCGGGGGGAGAGACCCAGTACTTC
- | TRBJ2-5 | TRBV4-2 | TRBD2 | CASSQAGTSGGAWETQYF | TGTGCCAGCAGCCAGGCCGGGACTAGCGGGGGGGCCTGGGAGACCCAGTACTTC
- | TRBJ1-2 | TRBV6-1 | - | CASSDGQNYGYTF | TGTGCCAGCAGTGATGGTCAGAACTATGGCTACACCTTC
- | TRBJ2-7 | TRBV11-2 | TRBD1 | CASSTRQGGYEQYF | TGTGCCAGCAGCACAAGACAGGGGGGTTACGAGCAGTACTTC
- | TRBJ1-1 | TRBV7-3 | - | CASSLHGNTEAFF | TGTGCCAGCAGCTTGCACGGGAACACTGAAGCTTTCTTT
- | TRBJ2-1 | TRBV7-3 | - | CASSFRPQTGPYNEQFF | TGTGCCAGCAGCTTCCGCCCTCAGACAGGCCCCTACAATGAGCAGTTCTTC
- | TRBJ2-1 | TRBV7-7 | - | CASSLTITGEQFF | TGTGCTAGCAGCTTGACAATCACCGGTGAGCAGTTCTTC
- | TRBJ2-2 | TRBV6-5 | - | CASSTTGANTGELFF | TGTGCCAGCAGTACCACCGGGGCGAACACCGGGGAGCTGTTTTTT
- | TRBJ1-2 | TRBV7-2 | - | CASSLTTGGYTF | TGTGCCAGCAGCCTGACGACAGGAGGCTACACCTTC
- | TRBJ1-2 | TRBV15 | TRBD1 | CATSQDRADGYTF | TGTGCCACCAGCCAAGACAGGGCGGATGGCTACACCTTC
- | TRBJ1-4 | TRBV5-3 | - | CDREGLYEKLFF | TGTGACCGGGAGGGTTTATACGAAAAACTGTTTTTT
- | TRBJ1-3 | TRBV7-9 | TRBD1 | CASSQTGSRSSGNTIYF | TGTGCCAGCAGCCAGACAGGGTCAAGGAGCTCTGGAAACACCATATATTTT
- | TRBJ1-1 | TRBV6-5 | - | CASSYSRGIGTEAFF | TGTGCCAGCAGTTACTCGAGAGGGATTGGCACTGAAGCTTTCTTT
- | TRBJ1-1 | TRBV4-3 | - | CASSQDQRTEAFF | TGCGCCAGCAGCCAAGATCAGCGGACTGAAGCTTTCTTT
- | TRBJ2-1 | TRBV5-8 | - | CASSWGGLYYNEQFF | TGTGCCAGCAGCTGGGGAGGTCTATACTACAATGAGCAGTTCTTC
- | TRBJ2-7 | TRBV5-1 | TRBD2 | CASTTGGLAGSEEQYF | TGCGCCAGCACCACGGGTGGCCTAGCGGGGTCAGAAGAGCAGTACTTC
- | TRBJ1-4 | TRBV18 | - | CASSPGTGLFF | TGTGCCAGCTCACCGGGTACTGGACTGTTTTTT
- | TRBJ1-6 | TRBV4-1 | - | CASSQEAVSFSPLHF | TGCGCCAGCAGCCAAGAGGCAGTGAGCTTTTCACCCCTCCACTTT
- | TRBJ2-3 | TRBV9 | TRBD1 | CASSRNTGELGDTQYF | TGTGCCAGCAGCCGGAACACAGGGGAATTGGGGGATACGCAGTATTTT
- | TRBJ2-7 | TRBV7-9 | - | CASSLGASYEQYF | TGTGCCAGCAGCTTGGGGGCGTCCTACGAGCAGTACTTC
- | TRBJ1-2 | TRBV20-1 | - | CHWGGGGGYTF | TGCCACTGGGGTGGCGGCGGTGGCTACACCTTC
- | TRBJ2-7 | TRBV7-6 | TRBD1 | CASSLAGTGYHEQYF | TGTGCCAGCAGCTTAGCAGGGACAGGGTACCACGAGCAGTACTTC